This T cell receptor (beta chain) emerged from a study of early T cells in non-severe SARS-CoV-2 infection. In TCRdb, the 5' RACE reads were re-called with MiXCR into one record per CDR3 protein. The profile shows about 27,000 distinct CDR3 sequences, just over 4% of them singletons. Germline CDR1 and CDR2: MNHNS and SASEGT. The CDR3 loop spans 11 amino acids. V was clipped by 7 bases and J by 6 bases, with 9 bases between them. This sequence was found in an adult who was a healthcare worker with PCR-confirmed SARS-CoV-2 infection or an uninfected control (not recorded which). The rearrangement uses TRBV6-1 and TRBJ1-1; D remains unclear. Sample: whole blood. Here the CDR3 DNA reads TGTGCCAGCATGTCGGTCGCTGAAGCTTTCTTT. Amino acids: CASMSVAEAFF.